This TCR beta chain derives from a study of blood T cells in healthy people across ages. The wider study: Capture by template switching was about one barcoded beta molecule per two T cells.

The study, taken as a whole, reports: Roughly linear age-related decline in beta diversity appeared, significant by age roughly 40.

V was trimmed by 8 bases and J by 0 bases, leaving 8 bases between them. The length of the CDR3 is 14 residues. CDR1 is ENHRY and CDR2 is SYGVKD in the germline V gene. Regarding this clonotype: Its specificity is unknown.

Combining a sample-barcoded 5' primer with a J-beta primer mix, a second PCR ran for about 6 to 11 cycles. A single record per CDR3 protein comes from TCRdb applying MiXCR to the 5' RACE reads. Of about 730,000 distinct CDR3 sequences listed, roughly 44% are singletons. The V gene is TRBV10-3, the J gene TRBJ2-6; perhaps TRBD1 as D (5 bases). The receptor was isolated from a woman aged 55-70 years in good health. Material for sequencing was blood. CDR3 DNA: TGTGCCATCCAACAGGACTCTGGGGCCAACGTCCTGACTTTC. This gives the protein CAIQQDSGANVLTF.